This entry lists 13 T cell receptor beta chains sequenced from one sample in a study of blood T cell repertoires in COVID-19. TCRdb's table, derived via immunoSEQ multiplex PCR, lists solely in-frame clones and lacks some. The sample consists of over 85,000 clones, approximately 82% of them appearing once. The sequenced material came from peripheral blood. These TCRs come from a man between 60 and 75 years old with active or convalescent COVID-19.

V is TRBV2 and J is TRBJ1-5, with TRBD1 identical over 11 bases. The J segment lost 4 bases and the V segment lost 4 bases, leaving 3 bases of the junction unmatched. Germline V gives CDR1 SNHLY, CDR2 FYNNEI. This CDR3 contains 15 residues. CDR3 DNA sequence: TGTGCCAGCAGTGGGGACAGGGGGTTTAATCAGCCCCAGCATTTT. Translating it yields CASSGDRGFNQPQHF.

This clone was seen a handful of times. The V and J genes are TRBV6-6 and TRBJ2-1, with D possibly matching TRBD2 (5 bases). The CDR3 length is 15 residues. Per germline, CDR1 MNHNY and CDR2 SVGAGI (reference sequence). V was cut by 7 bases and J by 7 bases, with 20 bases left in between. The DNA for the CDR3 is TGTGCCAGCACCCCAACCATGGGGAGTGTGAATGAGCAGTTCTTC. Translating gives CASTPTMGSVNEQFF.

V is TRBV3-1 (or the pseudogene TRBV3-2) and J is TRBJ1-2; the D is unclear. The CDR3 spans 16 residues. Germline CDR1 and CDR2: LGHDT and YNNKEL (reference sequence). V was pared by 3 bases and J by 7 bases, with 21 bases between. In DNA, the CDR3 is TGTGCCAGCAGCCATCTTTATCTGAAGTCCGGAGGTGGCTACACCTTC. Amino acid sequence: CASSHLYLKSGGGYTF.

The CDR3 bases are TGTGCCAGCAGTCCAGGACTAAATTACAATGAGCAGTTCTTC. Translation: CASSPGLNYNEQFF. The rearrangement links TRBV6-2 or TRBV6-3 to TRBJ2-1, with D perhaps matching TRBD2 (6 bases). V lost 5 bases and J 4 bases, leaving 12 bases between the germline ends. CDR1 is MNHEY and CDR2 is SVGEGT in the germline V gene. The CDR3 consists of 14 residues.

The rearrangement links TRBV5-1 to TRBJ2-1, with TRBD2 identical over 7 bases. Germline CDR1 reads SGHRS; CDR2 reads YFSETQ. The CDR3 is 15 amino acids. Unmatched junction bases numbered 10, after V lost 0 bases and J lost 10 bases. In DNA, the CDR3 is TGCGCCAGCAGCTTGGTGGCGGGAGCTACAGGAGAGCAGTTCTTC. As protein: CASSLVAGATGEQFF.

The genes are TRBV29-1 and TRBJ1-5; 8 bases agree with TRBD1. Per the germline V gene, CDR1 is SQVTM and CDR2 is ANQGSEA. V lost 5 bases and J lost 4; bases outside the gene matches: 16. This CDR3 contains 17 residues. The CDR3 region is CSVSQTGAKGGNQPQHF. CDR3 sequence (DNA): TGCAGCGTTTCACAGACAGGGGCCAAGGGGGGGAATCAGCCCCAGCATTTT.

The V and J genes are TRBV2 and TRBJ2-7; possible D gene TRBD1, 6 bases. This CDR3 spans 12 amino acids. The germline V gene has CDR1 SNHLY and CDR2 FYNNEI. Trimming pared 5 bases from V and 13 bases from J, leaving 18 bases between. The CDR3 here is CASSSRTVLVYV. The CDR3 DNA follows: TGTGCCAGCAGTTCAAGGACAGTCCTAGTTTACGTC.

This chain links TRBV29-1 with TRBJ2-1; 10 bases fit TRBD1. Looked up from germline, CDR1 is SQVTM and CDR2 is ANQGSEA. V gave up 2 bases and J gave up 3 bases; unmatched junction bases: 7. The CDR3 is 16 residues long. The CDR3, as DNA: TGCAGCGTTGAAATAGGACAGGGGGTAAACTACAATGAGCAGTTCTTC. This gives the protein CSVEIGQGVNYNEQFF.

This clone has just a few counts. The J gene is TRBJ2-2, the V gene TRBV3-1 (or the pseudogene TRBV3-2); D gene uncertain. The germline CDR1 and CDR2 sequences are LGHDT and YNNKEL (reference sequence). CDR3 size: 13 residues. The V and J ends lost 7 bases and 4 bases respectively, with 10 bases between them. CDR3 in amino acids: CASNPAGTGELFF. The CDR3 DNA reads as TGTGCCAGCAACCCGGCAGGCACCGGGGAGCTGTTTTTT.

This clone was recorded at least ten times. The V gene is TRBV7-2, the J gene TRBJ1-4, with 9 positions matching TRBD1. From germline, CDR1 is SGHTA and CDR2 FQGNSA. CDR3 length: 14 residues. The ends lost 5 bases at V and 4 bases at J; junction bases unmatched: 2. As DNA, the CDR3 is TGTGCCAGCAGCCTGGACAGGGGTAATGAAAAACTGTTTTTT. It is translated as CASSLDRGNEKLFF.

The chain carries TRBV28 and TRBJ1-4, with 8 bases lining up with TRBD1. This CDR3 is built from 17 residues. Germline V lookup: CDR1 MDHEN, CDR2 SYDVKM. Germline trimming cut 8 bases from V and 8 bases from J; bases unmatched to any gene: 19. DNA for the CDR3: TGTGCCAGCTACTCGAACTACGCAGGGGGCATTGGGGAAAAACTGTTTTTT. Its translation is CASYSNYAGGIGEKLFF.

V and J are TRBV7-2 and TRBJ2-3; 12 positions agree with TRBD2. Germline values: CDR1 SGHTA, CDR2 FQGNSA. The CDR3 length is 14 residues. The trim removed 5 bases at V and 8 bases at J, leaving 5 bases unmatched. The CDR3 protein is CASSPRTSGTTQYF. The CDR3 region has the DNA TGTGCCAGCAGCCCCCGGACTAGCGGGACTACGCAGTATTTT.

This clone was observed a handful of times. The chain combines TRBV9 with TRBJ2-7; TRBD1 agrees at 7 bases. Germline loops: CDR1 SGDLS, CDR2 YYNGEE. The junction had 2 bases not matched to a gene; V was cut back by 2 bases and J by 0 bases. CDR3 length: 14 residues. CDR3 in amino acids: CASSVRDSSYEQYF. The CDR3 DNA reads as TGTGCCAGCAGCGTCCGGGACAGCTCCTACGAGCAGTACTTC.